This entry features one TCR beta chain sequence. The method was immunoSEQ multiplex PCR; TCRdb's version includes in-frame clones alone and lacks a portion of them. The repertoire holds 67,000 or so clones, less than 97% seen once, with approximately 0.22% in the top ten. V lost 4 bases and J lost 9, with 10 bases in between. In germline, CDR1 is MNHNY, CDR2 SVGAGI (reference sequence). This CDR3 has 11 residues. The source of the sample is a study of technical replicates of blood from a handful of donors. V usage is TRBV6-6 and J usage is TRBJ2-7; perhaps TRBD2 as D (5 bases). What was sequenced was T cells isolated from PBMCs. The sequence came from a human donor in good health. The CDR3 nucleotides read TGTGCCAGCAGTTTGGGTGGGAGGCAGTACTTC. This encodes CASSLGGRQYF.